The present TCR beta chain was sequenced within a study of CD8+ T cells in alopecia areata. Study details: Oral tofacitinib (5 to 10 mg twice daily) was administered to treated patients.

The CDR3 loop spans 15 amino acids. The V and J ends lost 8 bases and 5 bases respectively, with 21 bases between them. The germline gives CDR1 LNHDA, CDR2 SQIVND (reference sequence). The sample's treatment: oral pan-JAK inhibitor, 5-10 mg twice daily. RNA was extracted and reverse transcribed into cDNA as the sequencing template. Sequencing used immunoSEQ multiplex PCR; TCRdb keeps in-frame clones, though not all of them. The sample records some 150,000 clones, 58% being singletons. The sequencing here drew on CD4+ T cells sorted from blood, taken at approximately week 56, from a patient treated with tofacitinib. J is TRBJ1-2 and V is TRBV19; maybe TRBD1 (5 bases). This receptor was identified in a human donor with alopecia areata. Written as DNA, the CDR3 is TGTGCCAGTTCATTTAGGGCACAGGTGACTTATGGCTACACCTTC. Protein sequence: CASSFRAQVTYGYTF.